This T cell receptor beta chain was sequenced in a study of T cell repertoires in cytomegalovirus infection. Study information: Researchers turned to recently identified HLA-C-restricted CMV epitopes as well as well-studied HLA-B-restricted ones. Both a matching HLA type and CMV infection were indicated by public TCR beta signatures. Study-wide findings and caveats: Using cumulative public TCR beta family frequency, the authors identified those who carried CMV together with the relevant HLA. Predominance within the ex vivo response was attributable to HLA-C-restricted CMV-specific TCR beta clonotypes.

TCRdb used MiXCR to reprocess the reads, holding one entry per CDR3 protein. The sample lists a few hundred thousand distinct CDR3 sequences, about two fifths occurring once. CDR3 size: 17 residues. Germline trimming cut 3 bases from V and 4 bases from J; bases unmatched to any gene: 14. Germline assignment: CDR1 DFQATT and CDR2 SNEGSKA (reference sequence). Comments on this clonotype: Its antigen remains unidentified.

Sequenced material: cultured PBMCs, taken from culture after CMV antigen stimulation. This chain joins TRBV20-1 and TRBJ2-5; 10 nucleotides match TRBD2. This TCR came from a human donor in good health (CMV status not recorded). Some clones in this sample may be carry-over from other donors' samples. The CDR3 sequence is CSARGGWLAGAIETQYF. CDR3 in DNA: TGCAGTGCTAGGGGTGGGTGGCTAGCGGGGGCCATAGAGACCCAGTACTTC.